The rows below give T cell receptor beta chains drawn from one sample of a study of T-cell memory formation after mild COVID-19. TCRdb reprocessed the 5' RACE reads with MiXCR, giving one entry per CDR3 protein. Altogether about 180,000 distinct CDR3 sequences are present, 15% to 20% being singletons, with the ten largest covering roughly 3.8%. The sequencing input was PBMCs or a T cell subset sorted from them (not recorded which). Source of these receptors: a man younger than 35 who had mild COVID-19 (a few samples of this study predate the infection). Cell type and time point are not known. Each CDR3 is given with its conserved first and last residue. Fields, in order: J gene, D gene, V gene, clone size, CDR3 protein, CDR3 DNA. The D gene is left open where the match is weak. A clone size is listed for some rows: how often the clone was seen (once, few, many), or a class if it is expanded.

>TRBJ2-7|.|TRBV25-1|few
CASGEGGLYEQYF
TGTGCCAGCGGAGAGGGGGGTTTGTACGAGCAGTACTTC
>TRBJ2-3|.|TRBV4-1|few
CASSQELHLMHF
TGCGCCAGCAGCCAAGAGCTCCACCTGATGCATTTT
>TRBJ1-1|TRBD1|TRBV20-1|.
CSARLVPGQGVRLKNTEAFF
TGCAGTGCTAGACTAGTCCCGGGACAGGGGGTAAGGTTGAAGAACACTGAAGCTTTCTTT
>TRBJ2-2|.|TRBV11-1|.
CASSLAPLDTGELFF
TGTGCCAGCAGCTTAGCGCCCCTCGACACCGGGGAGCTGTTTTTT
>TRBJ1-1|TRBD1|TRBV12-3/TRBV12-4|.
CASRKGGWNTEAFF
TGTGCCAGCAGGAAAGGGGGCTGGAACACTGAAGCTTTCTTT
>TRBJ2-5|.|TRBV9|.
CASSVAPTSGETQYF
TGTGCCAGCAGCGTAGCTCCCACCAGCGGGGAGACCCAGTACTTC
>TRBJ2-1|.|TRBV24-1|.
CATSDSGRDNEQFF
TGTGCCACCAGTGATTCCGGCAGGGACAATGAGCAGTTCTTC
>TRBJ1-1|.|TRBV5-1|.
CASSLDPDTEAFF
TGCGCCAGCAGCTTGGATCCTGACACTGAAGCTTTCTTT
>TRBJ1-5|.|TRBV4-3|.
CASSQGTGNQPQHF
TGCGCCAGCAGCCAAGGAACAGGGAATCAGCCCCAGCATTTT
>TRBJ2-7|TRBD1|TRBV6-2/TRBV6-3|.
CASSSGTGGKDEQYF
TGTGCCAGCAGCTCCGGGACAGGGGGCAAGGACGAGCAGTACTTC
>TRBJ1-1|.|TRBV6-2/TRBV6-3|.
CASMGVATQNEAFF
TGTGCCAGCATGGGCGTAGCTACTCAAAATGAAGCTTTCTTT
>TRBJ2-2|.|TRBV12-3/TRBV12-4|few
CASRYVGGELFF
TGTGCCAGCAGATATGTGGGAGGGGAGCTGTTTTTT
>TRBJ1-5|TRBD1|TRBV6-5|.
CASSYSTGNQPQHF
TGTGCCAGCAGTTACTCGACAGGGAATCAGCCCCAGCATTTT
>TRBJ2-5|.|TRBV20-1|.
CSAYTQFQETQYF
TGCAGTGCTTACACACAGTTCCAAGAGACCCAGTACTTC
>TRBJ2-2|.|TRBV12-3/TRBV12-4|.
CASTWATRNTGELFF
TGTGCCAGCACCTGGGCTACACGCAACACCGGGGAGCTGTTTTTT
>TRBJ2-7|TRBD1|TRBV5-1|few
CASSQGQRTYEQYF
TGCGCCAGCAGCCAGGGACAGCGTACCTACGAGCAGTACTTC
>TRBJ1-1|TRBD1|TRBV4-3|few
CASSQDQGARTEAFF
TGCGCCAGCAGCCAAGATCAGGGGGCGCGCACTGAAGCTTTCTTT
>TRBJ1-4|.|TRBV9|few
CASSVATGFEEKLFF
TGTGCCAGCAGCGTAGCTACGGGGTTCGAGGAAAAACTGTTTTTT
>TRBJ1-1|.|TRBV28|.
CASSTFTGPEAFF
TGTGCCAGCAGTACCTTCACCGGACCTGAAGCTTTCTTT
>TRBJ1-1|.|TRBV5-1|.
CASSRNRELNTEAFF
TGCGCCAGCAGCAGGAACAGGGAATTGAACACTGAAGCTTTCTTT
>TRBJ1-6|.|TRBV3-1|few
CASSPSGSWDSPLHF
TGTGCCAGCAGCCCCTCCGGGAGCTGGGACTCACCCCTCCACTTT
>TRBJ1-4|.|TRBV5-1|few
CASSSSTSTNEKLFF
TGCGCCAGCAGCTCGTCCACCTCAACTAATGAAAAACTGTTTTTT
>TRBJ1-2|TRBD1|TRBV12-3/TRBV12-4|many
CASSRGGNMYGYTF
TGTGCCAGCAGCCGAGGGGGCAATATGTATGGCTACACCTTC
>TRBJ2-7|TRBD2|TRBV20-1|.
CSARTTSGGAYEQYF
TGCAGTGCTAGGACCACTAGCGGGGGCGCCTACGAGCAGTACTTC
>TRBJ2-5|TRBD2|TRBV7-2|.
CASSLHGAGGGQETQYF
TGTGCCAGCAGCTTACATGGCGCTGGGGGGGGGCAAGAGACCCAGTACTTC
>TRBJ2-6|.|TRBV5-1|.
CASSTPGGRPGANVLTF
TGCGCCAGCAGCACCCCCGGAGGGAGGCCTGGGGCCAACGTCCTGACTTTC
>TRBJ1-5|.|TRBV4-3|.
CASSQERWGGSNQPQHF
TGCGCCAGCAGCCAAGAAAGGTGGGGGGGCAGCAATCAGCCCCAGCATTTT
>TRBJ1-4|TRBD1|TRBV6-2/TRBV6-3|.
CASSSDRRNEKLFF
TGTGCCAGCAGTTCGGACAGGCGGAATGAAAAACTGTTTTTT
>TRBJ2-1|TRBD2|TRBV7-3|.
CASGLAGGDEQFF
TGTGCCAGCGGACTAGCGGGGGGTGATGAGCAGTTCTTC
>TRBJ1-3|.|TRBV18|.
CASSPAFPGISGNTIYF
TGTGCCAGCTCACCAGCGTTTCCGGGAATCTCTGGAAACACCATATATTTT
>TRBJ2-4|.|TRBV3-1|.
CASSPQRRGEYIQYF
TGTGCCAGCAGCCCCCAGCGGAGAGGGGAGTACATTCAGTACTTC
>TRBJ1-6|.|TRBV4-3|medium-sized
CASSQDQGRDSPLHF
TGCGCCAGCAGCCAAGATCAGGGTAGGGATTCACCCCTCCACTTT
>TRBJ2-3|TRBD1|TRBV7-2|few
CASSPGQGPDTQYF
TGTGCCAGCAGCCCGGGACAGGGCCCAGATACGCAGTATTTT
>TRBJ1-6|.|TRBV2|.
CASSPLWERSPLHF
TGTGCCAGCAGCCCCCTCTGGGAGAGATCACCCCTCCACTTT
>TRBJ2-3|TRBD2|TRBV3-1|few
CASSPGGGLTDTQYF
TGTGCCAGCAGTCCCGGGGGGGGTCTCACAGATACGCAGTATTTT
>TRBJ2-1|.|TRBV24-1|many
CATSDEYNEQFF
TGTGCCACCAGTGATGAGTACAATGAGCAGTTCTTC
>TRBJ1-5|.|TRBV7-2|.
CASSFGLPGSWSQHF
TGTGCCAGCAGCTTTGGGCTCCCCGGGAGTTGGTCCCAGCATTTT
>TRBJ2-5|TRBD2|TRBV5-1|.
CASSLGLAGGLGETQYF
TGCGCCAGCAGCTTGGGACTAGCGGGGGGCCTGGGAGAGACCCAGTACTTC
>TRBJ2-3|TRBD2|TRBV7-9|.
CASSASGATTNTQYF
TGTGCCAGCAGCGCCAGCGGGGCCACTACAAATACGCAGTATTTT
>TRBJ1-1|.|TRBV7-9|.
CASSFRPTNTEAFF
TGTGCCAGCAGCTTTCGTCCGACGAACACTGAAGCTTTCTTT
>TRBJ1-2|.|TRBV2|.
CASSRDGTGGYTF
TGTGCCAGCAGTCGTGACGGTACGGGCGGCTACACCTTC
>TRBJ2-3|.|TRBV4-3|.
CASRQDSGGRYPQYF
TGCGCCAGCAGACAAGATTCAGGAGGCCGGTACCCGCAGTATTTT
>TRBJ2-5|TRBD1|TRBV5-5|.
CASSLGTGGGKTQYF
TGTGCCAGCAGCTTGGGGACAGGGGGTGGGAAGACCCAGTACTTC
>TRBJ1-5|.|TRBV4-2|few
CASSQTGRSGNQPQHF
TGTGCCAGCAGCCAGACAGGTAGATCGGGCAATCAGCCCCAGCATTTT
>TRBJ2-1|.|TRBV5-1|.
CASSLVGRGNRDEQFF
TGCGCCAGCAGCTTGGTTGGCAGGGGTAATCGCGATGAGCAGTTCTTC
>TRBJ2-2|.|TRBV7-3|few
CASSAEPTGELFF
TGTGCCAGCAGCGCGGAACCAACCGGGGAGCTGTTTTTT
>TRBJ2-3|.|TRBV5-6|.
CASSLPGESADTQYF
TGTGCCAGCAGCTTGCCAGGGGAGAGCGCAGATACGCAGTATTTT
>TRBJ2-1|.|TRBV5-1|many
CASSSTAGSGSYNEQFF
TGCGCCAGCAGCTCCACGGCAGGCAGCGGCTCCTACAATGAGCAGTTCTTC
>TRBJ2-3|TRBD2|TRBV20-1|few
CSARRGLAGTDTQYF
TGCAGTGCTAGACGGGGACTAGCCGGCACAGATACGCAGTATTTT
>TRBJ1-5|.|TRBV7-2|many
CASSLAGRDQPQHF
TGTGCCAGCAGCTTGGCAGGCAGAGATCAGCCCCAGCATTTT
>TRBJ2-7|TRBD2|TRBV20-1|few
CSAQLAGIAYEQYF
TGCAGTGCGCAACTAGCGGGGATAGCCTACGAGCAGTACTTC
>TRBJ2-3|.|TRBV11-2|medium-sized
CASSSYTQYF
TGTGCCAGCAGCTCCTATACGCAGTATTTT
>TRBJ2-3|.|TRBV7-2|.
CASSYQDWRNTDTQYF
TGTGCCAGCAGCTACCAGGACTGGAGAAACACAGATACGCAGTATTTT